The 5 T cell receptor beta chains in this list originate from one sample, sequenced in a study of regulatory T cells in long-lasting Graves disease. Relying on iRepertoire HTBI primers and Arm-PCR of CDR3 regions, the team built TCR beta libraries. TCRdb passed the multiplex PCR reads through MiXCR, listing each CDR3 protein once. Altogether some 410,000 distinct CDR3 sequences are present, about a sixth being singletons, with the ten largest covering over 8.5%. Time point described: newly diagnosed GD, antithyroid drugs for less than 3 months. The TCR library was made from RNA that had been extracted from PBMCs in TRIzol. This sample also belongs to another study, concerning T cells in Graves' hyperthyroidism and ophthalmopathy.

The material sequenced was peripheral blood mononuclear cells (PBMCs), taken at new diagnosis, from a patient treated with antithyroid drugs. The source is a woman in her 30s with Graves disease.

This clonotype was detected ten times or more. The chain joins TRBV20-1 to TRBJ2-3, with TRBD2 identical over 7 bases. With 1 base clipped from V and 5 bases from J, the junction kept 3 bases outside the gene matches. Germline assignment: CDR1 DFQATT and CDR2 SNEGSKA (reference sequence). The CDR3 is 13 residues long. The chain's CDR3 is CSARGGTKDTQYF. CDR3 DNA: TGCAGTGCTAGAGGAGGGACTAAAGATACGCAGTATTTT.

This clonotype was detected only a few times. V gene TRBV27 combines with J gene TRBJ1-1; D remains unclear. Trimming removed 5 bases from V and 1 base from J, with 11 bases in between. CDR1 and CDR2 from the germline V gene are MNHEY and SMNVEV (reference sequence). The CDR3 sequence is 14 residues long. The CDR3 spells CASSRGGRNTEAFF. The CDR3 coding sequence is TGTGCCAGCAGTCGGGGTGGGAGGAACACTGAAGCTTTCTTT.

This clonotype came up many times. The chain uses TRBV27 and TRBJ2-7, with 7 bases that match TRBD2. This CDR3 is built from 13 residues. CDR1 is MNHEY, CDR2 SMNVEV, per germline (reference sequence). V was pared by 8 bases and J by 1 base, with 5 bases of the junction left unmatched. In nucleotides, the CDR3 is TGTGCCAGCTGGGGGGGGTTATCCTACGAGCAGTACTTC. It is translated as CASWGGLSYEQYF.

This clonotype was seen many times. The chain combines TRBV7-2 with TRBJ2-7; D is ambiguous. CDR3 size: 15 residues. Trimming shortened V by 2 bases and J by 3 bases, and 14 bases separated the two germline ends. In germline, CDR1 is SGHTA, CDR2 FQGNSA. CDR3 sequence reads: CASSLSRASLYEQYF. CDR3 nucleotide sequence: TGTGCCAGCAGCTTATCAAGGGCGTCGCTCTACGAGCAGTACTTC. The variable domain in full, with the rest retrieved from reference TRBV7-2 and TRBJ2-7, is GAGVSQSPSNKVTEKGKDVELRCDPISGHTALYWYRQSLGQGLEFLIYFQGNSAPDKSGLPSDRFSAERTGGSVSTLTIQRTQQEDSAVYLCASSLSRASLYEQYFGPGTRLTVT.

This sequence joins TRBV5-1 and TRBJ2-7, with D tentatively TRBD1 (6 bases). With 4 bases removed from V and 7 bases from J, the gap between germline ends came to 18 bases. The germline V gene has CDR1 SGHRS and CDR2 YFSETQ. The CDR3 is made up of 14 amino acids. The CDR3 DNA is TGCGCCAGCAGCGGAACAGGGAGCCGGTTTGAGCAGTACTTC. Its translation is CASSGTGSRFEQYF.